One sample yielded the 27 T cell receptor beta chains listed below, sequenced in a study of blood T cell repertoires in COVID-19. Assay: immunoSEQ multiplex PCR; the TCRdb copy retains only in-frame clones and omits some. Here the sample spans roughly 200,000 clones, more than 65% being singletons. Sequenced sample: peripheral blood. The origin of the receptors is a man aged 50 or older with active or convalescent COVID-19.

The chain links TRBV5-1 to TRBJ1-1; no clear D. V lost 4 bases to trimming and J lost 2 bases, with 15 bases between them. Germline loops: CDR1 SGHRS, CDR2 YFSETQ. The CDR3 totals 15 residues. The CDR3, as DNA: TGCGCCAGCAGCCCGATAGGCGGAATCAACACTGAAGCTTTCTTT. It yields the protein CASSPIGGINTEAFF.

This chain connects TRBV6-5 to TRBJ2-3; the D gene is possibly TRBD2 (6 bases). V lost 6 bases and J 4 bases, leaving 14 bases between the germline ends. The CDR3 extends over 14 amino acids. Germline V lookup: CDR1 MNHEY, CDR2 SVGAGI. DNA for the CDR3: TGTGCCAGCAGCTATTGGGGGGAGCCAGATACGCAGTATTTT. Its translation: CASSYWGEPDTQYF.

The chain employs TRBV6-1 and TRBJ2-1, with TRBD2 identical over 9 bases. The length of the CDR3 is 17 residues. Germline lookup yields CDR1 MNHNS and CDR2 SASEGT. V lost 4 bases and J lost 3; bases outside the gene matches: 10. CDR3 sequence (DNA): TGTGCCAGCAGTGGTTCCGGGACTAGCCCGATCTACAATGAGCAGTTCTTC. It encodes CASSGSGTSPIYNEQFF.

This chain uses TRBV2 with TRBJ2-5; 15 bases are a match to TRBD2. V shed 7 bases, J shed 4 bases, and the junction held 7 bases outside the gene matches. Germline V gene lookup returns CDR1 SNHLY and CDR2 FYNNEI. This CDR3 is built from 16 residues. The CDR3 sequence is CASKRGTSGGIETQYF. The CDR3 DNA sequence: TGTGCCAGCAAACGAGGGACTAGCGGGGGGATAGAGACCCAGTACTTC.

V usage is TRBV30 and J usage is TRBJ1-6; TRBD1 aligns across 7 bases. The CDR3 extends over 15 amino acids. V dropped 0 bases and J dropped 3; count of bases not matched to a gene: 2. Germline V gene sequence: CDR1 GTSNPN, CDR2 SVGIG (reference sequence). CDR3 in amino acids: CAWSVSGGYNSPLHF. CDR3 bases: TGTGCCTGGAGTGTGTCAGGGGGCTATAATTCACCCCTCCACTTT.

Comments on this clone: The germline gene is not matched at one end of the junction; a read error may be the cause. Other DNA sequences of this sample code for an identical CDR3. J is TRBJ2-1 and V is TRBV3-1 (or the pseudogene TRBV3-2), with 9 bases matching TRBD2. In germline, CDR1 is LGHDT, CDR2 YNNKEL (reference sequence). This CDR3 is 19 amino acids long. The CDR3 is CARSHAWGGGARSYNEQFF. CDR3 DNA: TGCGCCCGCAGCCACGCTTGGGGCGGGGGGGCCAGGTCCTACAATGAGCAGTTCTTC.

This sequence joins TRBV30 and TRBJ2-7; D perhaps matches TRBD2 (7 bases). CDR3 length: 14 amino acids. Germline loops: CDR1 GTSNPN, CDR2 SVGIG (reference sequence). V shed 0 bases and J shed 7 bases, with 16 bases lying between them. CDR3 loop: CAWSVWGGGREQYF. In DNA form, the CDR3 reads TGTGCCTGGAGTGTATGGGGGGGCGGTCGTGAGCAGTACTTC.

The rearrangement joins TRBV9 to TRBJ1-4; 9 nucleotides match TRBD1. The J segment lost 5 bases and the V segment lost 3 bases, leaving 8 bases of the junction unmatched. Germline V CDR1 and CDR2: SGDLS, YYNGEE. This CDR3 is 16 amino acids long. The DNA of the CDR3 is TGTGCCAGCAGCGCGCGGGACAGGGACAGGAATGAAAAACTGTTTTTT. Encoded protein: CASSARDRDRNEKLFF.

This chain uses TRBV30 with TRBJ1-6, with D possibly TRBD1 on 6 matching bases. The length of the CDR3 is 17 residues. Germline V lookup: CDR1 GTSNPN, CDR2 SVGIG (reference sequence). The V end was cut by 0 bases, the J end by 2 bases, with 14 bases between. The CDR3 here is CAWSVGGRGAYNSPLHF. The CDR3 DNA sequence: TGTGCCTGGAGTGTAGGGGGTAGGGGAGCCTATAATTCACCCCTCCACTTT. Full variable domain (missing parts from reference TRBV30 and TRBJ1-6): SQTIHQWPATLVQPVGSPLSLECTVEGTSNPNLYWYRQAAGRGLQLLFYSVGIGQISSEVPQNLSASRPQDRQFILSSKKLLLSDSGFYLCAWSVGGRGAYNSPLHFGNGTRLTVT.

The chain combines TRBV27 with TRBJ2-7, with 11 bases that match TRBD1. This CDR3 is built from 17 residues. Germline CDR1 is MNHEY and CDR2 is SMNVEV (reference sequence). V lost 5 bases and J lost 5; bases outside the gene matches: 14. CDR3 bases: TGTGCCAGCAGTACCCCCACCGGGACAGGGGGGAAGGACGAGCAGTACTTC. Amino acids: CASSTPTGTGGKDEQYF.

The CDR3, as DNA: TGTGCCAGCAGCCAAGCCTTCGGTGGTAGCACAGATACGCAGTATTTT. It codes for CASSQAFGGSTDTQYF. The rearrangement links TRBV5-5 to TRBJ2-3; D unclear. The V and J ends lost 4 bases and 0 bases respectively, with 15 bases between them. The germline gives CDR1 SGHKS, CDR2 YYEKEE (reference sequence). This CDR3 comprises 16 residues.

This chain's CDR3 is CASRGAGSRYGYTF. CDR3 nucleotides: TGTGCCAGTAGAGGGGCAGGGTCAAGGTATGGCTACACCTTC. The V call is TRBV19, the J call TRBJ1-2; TRBD1 might be the D (5 bases). Germline CDR1 LNHDA, CDR2 SQIVND (reference sequence). Trimming took off 6 bases at V and 5 bases at J, with 16 bases between the two ends. This CDR3 is built from 14 residues.

This clone was counted only a few times. The chain is built from TRBV18 and TRBJ1-5; D uncertain. The CDR3 is 16 residues long. V lost 3 bases and J lost 1, with 13 bases in between. CDR1 is KGHSH, CDR2 LQKENI, per germline. The CDR3 bases are TGTGCCAGCTCACCCTTGAGGGCGGGAAGCAATCAGCCCCAGCATTTT. As protein: CASSPLRAGSNQPQHF.

The rearrangement uses TRBV3-1 (or the pseudogene TRBV3-2) and TRBJ2-5, with D unresolved. Germline V CDR1 and CDR2: LGHDT, YNNKEL (reference sequence). The CDR3 contains 12 residues. Between the trimmed V and J ends, which lost 3 bases and 5 bases, there was a span of 7 bases. The CDR3 bases are TGTGCCAGCAGCCATCTATTGGAGACCCAGTACTTC. Residues: CASSHLLETQYF.

This sequence joins TRBV6-5 and TRBJ1-5, with D perhaps TRBD1 (5 bases). The CDR3 consists of 15 residues. The V and J ends lost 6 bases and 1 base respectively, with 13 bases between them. The germline CDR1 and CDR2 sequences are MNHEY and SVGAGI. The CDR3 nucleotides read TGTGCCAGCAGGAAACAGGTTTCGAGCAATCAGCCCCAGCATTTT. Its translation: CASRKQVSSNQPQHF.

V usage is TRBV30 and J usage is TRBJ1-1; D may be TRBD1 (5 bases). This CDR3 has 14 residues. Germline CDR1 GTSNPN, CDR2 SVGIG (reference sequence). Trimming took 2 bases from V and 0 from J, leaving 10 bases between them. DNA of the CDR3: TGTGCCTGGAGTTCCAGGGTGATGAACACTGAAGCTTTCTTT. Translated: CAWSSRVMNTEAFF.

V is TRBV10-3 and J is TRBJ2-3, with 8 bases fitting TRBD1. Germline V gives CDR1 ENHRY, CDR2 SYGVKD. Trimming at V came to 4 bases and at J to 3 bases, leaving 3 bases not matched to a gene. The CDR3 is 14 residues long. DNA for the CDR3: TGTGCCATCAGTGGTGGACAGGGAACAGATACGCAGTATTTT. This codes for CAISGGQGTDTQYF.

The rearrangement links TRBV2 to TRBJ2-3; D remains unclear. This CDR3 has 14 amino acids. The germline V gene has CDR1 SNHLY and CDR2 FYNNEI. V gave up 6 bases and J gave up 0 bases, with 10 bases separating them. The CDR3 region has the DNA TGTGCCAGCAGCCGTCTTCTGAGCACAGATACGCAGTATTTT. Protein: CASSRLLSTDTQYF.

This chain uses TRBV7-2 with TRBJ1-4; 7 bases agree with TRBD1. CDR3 size: 15 residues. The ends lost 5 bases at V and 4 bases at J; junction bases unmatched: 7. Germline V gene data show CDR1 as SGHTA and CDR2 as FQGNSA. CDR3 DNA sequence: TGTGCCAGCAGCCAAAGACAGGGCGGTAATGAAAAACTGTTTTTT. It yields the protein CASSQRQGGNEKLFF.

Notes on this clone: With a far larger clone one base away, a read error is the likely cause. This CDR3 is also generated by other DNA sequences in the sample. This chain connects TRBV7-2 to TRBJ1-6; TRBD1 is a possible D gene (5 bases). The V end lost 1 base, the J end lost 7 bases, and 8 bases lay between the germline ends. The CDR3 totals 14 residues. CDR1 is SGHTA and CDR2 is FQGNSA in the germline V gene. CDR3 loop: CASSLVGGNSPLHF. Written as DNA, the CDR3 is TGTGCCAGCAGCTTAGTGGGGGGGAATTCACCCCTCCACTTT.

The chain recombines TRBV5-1 with TRBJ2-3; D might be TRBD2 (5 bases). CDR1 SGHRS and CDR2 YFSETQ come from the germline V gene. This CDR3 comprises 16 residues. Deletions cut 3 bases from V and 1 base from J, with 15 bases between. The CDR3 sequence: CASSYLPYGGTDTQYF. CDR3 in DNA: TGCGCCAGCAGCTACCTCCCCTACGGGGGCACAGATACGCAGTATTTT.

The J gene is TRBJ2-2, the V gene TRBV6-5, with TRBD1 as a possible D gene (6 bases). The CDR3 sequence is 13 residues long. V was shortened by 6 bases and J by 5 bases, with 10 bases between the two germline ends. Germline-derived CDR1 and CDR2 are MNHEY and SVGAGI. CDR3 DNA sequence: TGTGCCAGCAGCCTGAGGGGGACCGGGGAGCTGTTTTTT. This codes for CASSLRGTGELFF.

In nucleotides, the CDR3 is TGCGCCAGCAGCCAGAACCGGGAAAAACTGTTTTTT. Translated: CASSQNREKLFF. V usage is TRBV4-1 and J usage is TRBJ1-4, with D uncertain. CDR1 and CDR2 (germline): MGHRA, YSYEKL. CDR3 length: 12 amino acids. The V and J ends lost 3 bases and 8 bases respectively, with 7 bases between them.

The chain is built from TRBV18 and TRBJ1-4; D gene uncertain. The germline gives CDR1 KGHSH, CDR2 LQKENI. The CDR3 consists of 15 residues. The V end lost 8 bases, the J end lost 0 bases, and 13 bases lay between the germline ends. The CDR3 DNA reads as TGTGCCAGCGGTCTCAGTCCCGCAACTAATGAAAAACTGTTTTTT. This codes for CASGLSPATNEKLFF. The full variable domain, completed using reference TRBV18 and TRBJ1-4, is NAGVMQNPRHLVRRRGQEARLRCSPMKGHSHVYWYRQLPEEGLKFMVYLQKENIIDESGMPKERFSAEFPKEGPSILRIQQVVRGDSAAYFCASGLSPATNEKLFFGSGTQLSVL.

V and J are TRBV6-5 and TRBJ2-5, with D perhaps TRBD1 (6 bases). The CDR3 spans 15 residues. Trimming shortened V by 7 bases and J by 4 bases, and 19 bases separated the two germline ends. Germline assignment: CDR1 MNHEY and CDR2 SVGAGI. The CDR3 nucleotides are TGTGCCAGCACTTCTGGGCAGGGGATGGTAGAGACCCAGTACTTC. It encodes CASTSGQGMVETQYF.

The rearrangement joins TRBV5-1 to TRBJ1-3; 8 nucleotides match TRBD1. The CDR3 loop spans 15 amino acids. The J segment lost 4 bases and the V segment lost 7 bases, leaving 10 bases of the junction unmatched. Germline V gene sequence: CDR1 SGHRS, CDR2 YFSETQ. The CDR3 DNA sequence: TGCGCCAGCCAGACAGGGGAAGTCGGGGGAAACACCATATATTTT. Its protein is CASQTGEVGGNTIYF.

J is TRBJ2-1 and V is TRBV5-5; 8 bases align to TRBD2. Looked up from germline, CDR1 is SGHKS and CDR2 is YYEKEE (reference sequence). The CDR3 contains 16 residues. V was clipped by 6 bases and J by 1 base; unmatched bases: 9. CDR3: CASTSGGAMSYNEQFF. CDR3 DNA sequence: TGTGCCAGCACCTCGGGGGGGGCAATGTCCTACAATGAGCAGTTCTTC.